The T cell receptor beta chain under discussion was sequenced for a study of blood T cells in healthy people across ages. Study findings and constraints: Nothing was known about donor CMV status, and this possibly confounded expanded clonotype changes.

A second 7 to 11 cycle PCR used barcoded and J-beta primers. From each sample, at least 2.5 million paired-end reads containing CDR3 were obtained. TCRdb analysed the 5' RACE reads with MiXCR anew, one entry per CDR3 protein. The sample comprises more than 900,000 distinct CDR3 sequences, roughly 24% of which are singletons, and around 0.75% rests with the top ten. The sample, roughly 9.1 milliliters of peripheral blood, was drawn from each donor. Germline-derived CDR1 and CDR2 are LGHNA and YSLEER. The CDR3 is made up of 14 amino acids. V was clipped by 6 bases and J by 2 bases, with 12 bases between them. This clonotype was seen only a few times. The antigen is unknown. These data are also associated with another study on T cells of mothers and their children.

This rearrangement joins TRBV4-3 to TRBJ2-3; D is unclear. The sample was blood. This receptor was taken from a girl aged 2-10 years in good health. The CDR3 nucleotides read TGCGCCAGCAGATTCCGGATATTCACAGATACGCAGTATTTT. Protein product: CASRFRIFTDTQYF.